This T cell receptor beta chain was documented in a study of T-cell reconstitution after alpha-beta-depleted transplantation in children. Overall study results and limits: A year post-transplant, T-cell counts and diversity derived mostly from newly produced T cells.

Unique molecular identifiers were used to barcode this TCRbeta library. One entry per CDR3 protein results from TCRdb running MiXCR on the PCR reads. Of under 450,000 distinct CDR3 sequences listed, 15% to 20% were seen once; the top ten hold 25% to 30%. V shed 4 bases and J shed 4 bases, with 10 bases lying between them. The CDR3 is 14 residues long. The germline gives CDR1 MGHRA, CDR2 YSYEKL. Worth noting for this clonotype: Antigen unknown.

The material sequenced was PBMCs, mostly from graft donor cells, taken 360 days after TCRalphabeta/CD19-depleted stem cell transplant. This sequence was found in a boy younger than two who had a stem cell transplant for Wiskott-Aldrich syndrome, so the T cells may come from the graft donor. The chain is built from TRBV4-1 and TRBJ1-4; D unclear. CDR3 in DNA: TGCGCCAGCAGCCGGTTTACGCTTAATGAAAAACTGTTTTTT. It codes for CASSRFTLNEKLFF.